This TCR beta chain stems from a study of blood T cell repertoires in COVID-19. For the study at large: T cells, B-cell-depleted T cells, or PBMCs supplied cDNA or gDNA.

Trimming stripped 0 bases from V and 4 bases from J, with 10 bases between. CDR3 length: 14 residues. Germline-derived CDR1 and CDR2 are SGDLS and YYNGEE. TCRdb keeps only in-frame clones here, not all; method: immunoSEQ multiplex PCR. Of about 98,000 clones in the sample, approximately 82% were seen once. The origin of this receptor is a man aged 55 to 70 with acute or convalescent COVID-19. The sequenced material came from peripheral blood. J is TRBJ2-5 and V is TRBV9; D remains unclear. In DNA, the CDR3 is TGTGCCAGCAGCGTAGGTCCTATTTCAGAGACCCAGTACTTC. It encodes CASSVGPISETQYF.